This passage covers 16 T cell receptor beta chains from one sample sequenced in a study of cytomegalovirus exposure and HLA in healthy donors. In the PCR, 60 Vbeta and 13 Jbeta primers were used. Method: immunoSEQ multiplex PCR; TCRdb's copy keeps in-frame clones and lacks some. In the table there are 200,000 to 250,000 clones, 65% to 85% of which are singletons. Sequenced input: PBMCs. The receptors originated from a boy between 2 and 10 years old in good health and CMV-seronegative.

This chain connects TRBV27 to TRBJ2-2; TRBD1 matches at 8 bases. This CDR3 region has 14 residues. Germline CDR1 and CDR2: MNHEY and SMNVEV (reference sequence). Germline trimming cut 1 base from V and 5 bases from J; bases unmatched to any gene: 0. CDR3 bases: TGTGCCAGCAGTTTATGGACAGGGACCGGGGAGCTGTTTTTT. This translates into CASSLWTGTGELFF.

The chain recombines TRBV9 with TRBJ2-7; tentative D call: TRBD2 (6 bases). The V end lost 0 bases, the J end lost 2 bases, and 24 bases lay between the germline ends. In germline, CDR1 is SGDLS, CDR2 YYNGEE. The CDR3 runs 19 residues. DNA for the CDR3: TGTGCCAGCAGCGTAGCGGGATTGGGACGGACTAAACCGACCTACGAGCAGTACTTC. Translation: CASSVAGLGRTKPTYEQYF.

The DNA of the CDR3 is TGCAGCGTTGAAGACCCCCGGACTAGCGGGACCTCCTACGAGCAGTACTTC. Its translation: CSVEDPRTSGTSYEQYF. The genes are TRBV29-1 and TRBJ2-7, with TRBD2 matching 12 bases. This CDR3 has 17 amino acids. The V and J ends lost 0 bases and 0 bases, in that order; junction bases with no gene match: 6. The V gene's germline CDR1 is SQVTM and CDR2 ANQGSEA.

This sequence joins TRBV7-9 and TRBJ2-2; weak D call: TRBD2 (5 bases). Trimming took 1 base from V and 6 from J, leaving 15 bases between them. The V gene's germline CDR1 is SEHNR and CDR2 FQNEAQ (reference sequence). The CDR3 is 16 residues long. The CDR3 sequence: CASSLVRLATPGELFF. In DNA form, the CDR3 reads TGTGCCAGCAGCTTAGTACGGTTAGCGACACCCGGGGAGCTGTTTTTT. The entire variable domain, with the rest obtained from reference TRBV7-9 and TRBJ2-2, is as follows: DTGVSQNPRHKITKRGQNVTFRCDPISEHNRLYWYRQTLGQGPEFLTYFQNEAQLEKSRLLSDRFSAERPKGSFSTLEIQRTEQGDSAMYLCASSLVRLATPGELFFGEGSRLTVL.

V and J are TRBV19 and TRBJ2-1; D is unresolved. Deletions cut 6 bases from V and 0 bases from J, with 9 bases between. Germline V gene sequence: CDR1 LNHDA, CDR2 SQIVND (reference sequence). The CDR3 runs to 14 residues. CDR3 in DNA: TGTGCCAGTAGCGACCCTAGCTCCTACAATGAGCAGTTCTTC. It yields the protein CASSDPSSYNEQFF.

J is TRBJ1-1 and V is TRBV7-9; no definite D call. V gave up 3 bases and J gave up 7 bases, with 9 bases separating them. The CDR3 loop spans 12 amino acids. Per germline, CDR1 SEHNR and CDR2 FQNEAQ (reference sequence). CDR3 DNA sequence: TGTGCCAGCAGCTTTAGCGGTGGTGAAGCTTTCTTT. It is translated as CASSFSGGEAFF. Full variable domain (missing parts from reference TRBV7-9 and TRBJ1-1): DTGVSQNPRHKITKRGQNVTFRCDPISEHNRLYWYRQTLGQGPEFLTYFQNEAQLEKSRLLSDRFSAERPKGSFSTLEIQRTEQGDSAMYLCASSFSGGEAFFGQGTRLTVV.

This chain links TRBV2 with TRBJ2-1; 13 bases are a match to TRBD2. The CDR3 loop spans 15 amino acids. Unmatched junction bases numbered 5, after V lost 3 bases and J lost 9 bases. Germline CDR1 is SNHLY and CDR2 is FYNNEI. CDR3 in amino acids: CASSDTGLAGVEQFF. The CDR3 DNA reads as TGTGCCAGCAGTGATACAGGACTAGCGGGAGTTGAGCAGTTCTTC.

This chain links TRBV7-2 with TRBJ1-1, with TRBD1 identical over 8 bases. This CDR3 has 14 residues. In germline, CDR1 is SGHTA, CDR2 FQGNSA. The junction had 3 bases not matched to a gene; V was cut back by 2 bases and J by 4 bases. CDR3 bases: TGTGCCAGCAGCTTAAGACAGGGGTTCACTGAAGCTTTCTTT. Translation gives CASSLRQGFTEAFF.

This sequence joins TRBV30 and TRBJ1-1; D uncertain. This CDR3 has 12 residues. The ends were cut back, 3 bases at V and 2 bases at J, with 7 bases in the middle. Germline CDR1 and CDR2: GTSNPN and SVGIG (reference sequence). The CDR3 loop is CAWRSPNTEAFF. The CDR3 coding sequence is TGTGCCTGGAGGAGTCCCAACACTGAAGCTTTCTTT.

This clone was picked up one time. Sequence at one end of the junction differs from germline and may be a read error. The rearrangement uses TRBV19 and TRBJ1-1, with D possibly being TRBD1 (5 bases). The germline V gene has CDR1 LNHDA and CDR2 SQIVND (reference sequence). The CDR3 extends over 14 amino acids. CDR3: CASSIVGPNAEAFF. CDR3 sequence (DNA): TGTGCCAGTAGTATTGTGGGGCCGAACGCTGAAGCTTTCTTT.

This clone was picked up a small number of times. V is TRBV25-1 and J is TRBJ1-1; D ambiguous. The CDR3 consists of 11 residues. The germline CDR1 and CDR2 sequences are MGHDK and SYGVNS. Trimming left V 5 bases short and J 4 bases short, with 5 bases between. CDR3 loop: CASSYITEAFF. In nucleotides, the CDR3 is TGTGCCAGCAGTTATATCACTGAAGCTTTCTTT. The whole variable domain, remainder taken from reference TRBV25-1 and TRBJ1-1, is EADIYQTPRYLVIGTGKKITLECSQTMGHDKMYWYQQDPGMELHLIHYSYGVNSTEKGDLSSESTVSRIRTEHFPLTLESARPSHTSQYLCASSYITEAFFGQGTRLTVV.

The CDR3 loop reads CASSSSGTGGTEAFF. In nucleotides, the CDR3 is TGCGCCAGCAGCTCCTCCGGGACAGGGGGCACTGAAGCTTTCTTT. The gene calls are TRBV5-1 and TRBJ1-1; 11 bases are a match to TRBD1. The CDR3 has 15 amino acids. V was clipped by 3 bases and J by 4 bases; unmatched bases: 5. Germline CDR1 is SGHRS and CDR2 is YFSETQ.

The V call is TRBV2, the J call TRBJ2-7; 10 bases are shared with TRBD1. There are 14 residues in the CDR3. The V gene's germline CDR1 is SNHLY and CDR2 FYNNEI. V gave up 4 bases and J gave up 6 bases; unmatched junction bases: 6. CDR3 residues: CASSAGQGGGEQYF. The CDR3 nucleotides read TGTGCCAGCAGTGCTGGACAGGGGGGGGGCGAGCAGTACTTC.

V gene TRBV30 combines with J gene TRBJ2-3; 7 positions match TRBD2. CDR3 length: 13 amino acids. From germline, CDR1 is GTSNPN and CDR2 SVGIG (reference sequence). Trimming at V came to 7 bases and at J to 1 base, leaving 5 bases not matched to a gene. CDR3 DNA: TGTGCCTTCCACGCGGGAGGCACAGATACGCAGTATTTT. Amino acid sequence: CAFHAGGTDTQYF.

The chain employs TRBV6-4 and TRBJ2-7; the D is unclear. The CDR3 extends over 11 amino acids. Per germline, CDR1 MRHNA and CDR2 SNTAGT. The V end lost 5 bases, the J end lost 3 bases, and 5 bases lay between the germline ends. This chain's CDR3 is CASSTYYEQYF. CDR3 bases: TGTGCCAGCAGTACTTACTACGAGCAGTACTTC.

This rearrangement joins TRBV6-6 to TRBJ2-3, with 7 bases lining up with TRBD1. Per the germline V gene, CDR1 is MNHNY and CDR2 is SVGAGI (reference sequence). CDR3 length: 16 residues. V was clipped by 2 bases and J by 0 bases; unmatched bases: 5. The DNA for the CDR3 is TGTGCCAGCAGTTACGTAGGGGGCCCTAGCACAGATACGCAGTATTTT. As protein: CASSYVGGPSTDTQYF.